The 22 T cell receptor beta chains below come from one sample, sequenced in a study of blood T cell repertoires in COVID-19. TCRdb's table, derived via immunoSEQ multiplex PCR, lists solely in-frame clones and lacks some. Found here are around 200,000 clones, 65% to 90% of them singletons; the top ten hold 4.5% to 5.5%. The sample was PBMCs or T cells enriched from blood (not recorded which). These receptors originate from a woman between 25 and 40 years old who had been exposed to COVID-19.

This chain links TRBV25-1 with TRBJ1-6; D possibly corresponds to TRBD1 (5 bases). CDR1 is MGHDK, CDR2 SYGVNS, per germline. This CDR3 comprises 13 residues. V lost 8 bases and J 3 bases, leaving 8 bases between the germline ends. DNA of the CDR3: TGTGCCAGCCGGGGGTTCTATAATTCACCCCTCCACTTT. This codes for CASRGFYNSPLHF.

The chain couples TRBV5-6 to TRBJ2-1; maybe TRBD1 (5 bases). V was shortened by 0 bases and J by 0 bases, with 10 bases between the two germline ends. CDR1 and CDR2 (germline): SGHDT, YYEEEE. There are 16 residues in the CDR3. DNA for the CDR3: TGTGCCAGCAGCTTGGAGCAAGGGGACTCCTACAATGAGCAGTTCTTC. Protein product: CASSLEQGDSYNEQFF. The variable domain in full, completed from reference TRBV5-6 and TRBJ2-1, reads DAGVTQSPTHLIKTRGQQVTLRCSPKSGHDTVSWYQQALGQGPQFIFQYYEEEERQRGNFPDRFSGHQFPNYSSELNVNALLLGDSALYLCASSLEQGDSYNEQFFGPGTRLTVL.

This clone was recorded once. This sample includes further DNA sequences coding for the same CDR3. V is TRBV29-1 and J is TRBJ2-3; D is ambiguous. CDR1 is SQVTM, CDR2 ANQGSEA, per germline. V lost 8 bases, J lost 9 bases, and 21 bases lay in between. The CDR3 covers 13 residues. The CDR3 DNA sequence: TGCAGCTTCCAAAGTTCCCAACCCAGGACGCAGTATTTT. Translated, it gives CSFQSSQPRTQYF.

The V gene is TRBV5-1, the J gene TRBJ1-3; D uncertain. V was shortened by 2 bases and J by 2 bases, with 5 bases between the two germline ends. The CDR3 spans 13 residues. Germline V gene lookup returns CDR1 SGHRS and CDR2 YFSETQ. The CDR3 protein is CASSFGAGNTIYF. CDR3 DNA: TGCGCCAGCAGCTTCGGGGCTGGAAACACCATATATTTT.

This sequence joins TRBV25-1 and TRBJ1-2, with D maybe TRBD1 (5 bases). Germline lookup yields CDR1 MGHDK and CDR2 SYGVNS. V was clipped by 2 bases and J by 2 bases, with 9 bases between them. The CDR3 runs to 14 residues. CDR3 nucleotide sequence: TGTGCCAGCAGTGAAAGCGGGGGAAACTATGGCTACACCTTC. Its protein is CASSESGGNYGYTF.

This chain connects TRBV29-1 to TRBJ2-1; 7 bases align to TRBD2. There are 13 residues in the CDR3. The J segment lost 6 bases and the V segment lost 4 bases, leaving 6 bases of the junction unmatched. CDR1 is SQVTM, CDR2 ANQGSEA, per germline. The CDR3, as DNA: TGCAGCGTTGGCTATGGGGAGGGCAATGAGCAGTTCTTC. Protein: CSVGYGEGNEQFF.

This clone has only a few counts. This chain links TRBV3-1 (or the pseudogene TRBV3-2) with TRBJ1-2, with D unresolved. The CDR3 consists of 14 residues. Trimming took off 1 base at V and 8 bases at J, with 14 bases between the two ends. Germline values: CDR1 LGHDT, CDR2 YNNKEL (reference sequence). The CDR3: CASSQGVAFGGYTF. The CDR3 coding sequence is TGTGCCAGCAGCCAAGGCGTGGCTTTCGGGGGCTACACCTTC.

This chain joins TRBV20-1 and TRBJ1-1; maybe TRBD1 (5 bases). This CDR3 is 13 amino acids long. Germline V CDR1 and CDR2: DFQATT, SNEGSKA (reference sequence). V was pared by 3 bases and J by 5 bases, with 13 bases between. CDR3 sequence (DNA): TGCAGTGCTAGTCGCAGGGATAGGACTGAAGCTTTCTTT. It yields the protein CSASRRDRTEAFF.

This chain connects TRBV6-5 to TRBJ1-2; tentative D call: TRBD1 (6 bases). Trimming took 2 bases from V and 3 from J, leaving 16 bases between them. There are 16 residues in the CDR3. The germline gives CDR1 MNHEY, CDR2 SVGAGI. The CDR3 sequence: CASSYRFRGGDYGYTF. The CDR3 DNA reads as TGTGCCAGCAGTTACAGGTTTCGAGGGGGTGACTATGGCTACACCTTC.

This clone has more than one count but fewer than ten. The J gene is TRBJ2-6, the V gene TRBV7-6, with 8 bases identical to TRBD1. Germline V gene sequence: CDR1 SGHVS, CDR2 FNYEAQ. CDR3 size: 18 residues. V shed 5 bases, J shed 3 bases, and the junction held 12 bases outside the gene matches. CDR3 bases: TGTGCCAGCAGCACACCGAGAATCAGGGGGCGTGGGGCCAACGTCCTGACTTTC. Amino acid sequence: CASSTPRIRGRGANVLTF.

The chain employs TRBV7-6 and TRBJ2-7, with 7 bases that match TRBD1. V gave up 2 bases and J gave up 3 bases; unmatched junction bases: 7. Per the germline V gene, CDR1 is SGHVS and CDR2 is FNYEAQ. CDR3 length: 15 amino acids. The CDR3 loop is CASSLSGTDLYEQYF. The CDR3 DNA follows: TGTGCCAGCAGCTTATCCGGGACAGACCTCTACGAGCAGTACTTC. Filled out from reference TRBV7-6 and TRBJ2-7, the complete variable domain reads GAGVSQSPRYKVTKRGQDVALRCDPISGHVSLYWYRQALGQGPEFLTYFNYEAQQDKSGLPNDRFSAERPEGSISTLTIQRTEQRDSAMYRCASSLSGTDLYEQYFGPGTRLTVT.

This clone was seen only once. The chain links TRBV9 to TRBJ2-5, with a weak D call TRBD2 (7 bases). The V gene's germline CDR1 is SGDLS and CDR2 YYNGEE. The ends were cut back, 1 base at V and 5 bases at J, with 18 bases in the middle. The CDR3 is 16 amino acids. The CDR3 sequence is CASSVYLGGAVETQYF. The CDR3 nucleotides are TGTGCCAGCAGCGTATACCTGGGGGGGGCCGTGGAGACCCAGTACTTC.

This chain connects TRBV19 to TRBJ2-7, with 8 bases lining up with TRBD1. Germline assignment: CDR1 LNHDA and CDR2 SQIVND (reference sequence). V dropped 2 bases and J dropped 0; count of bases not matched to a gene: 6. The CDR3 sequence is 16 residues long. CDR3 sequence: CASSITGTGSSYEQYF. For the CDR3, the DNA is TGTGCCAGTAGTATAACGGGGACAGGAAGCTCCTACGAGCAGTACTTC.

The chain uses TRBV7-9 and TRBJ2-2; TRBD1 agrees at 9 bases. The CDR3 length is 18 residues. Trimming at V came to 6 bases and at J to 4 bases, leaving 15 bases not matched to a gene. Germline CDR1 SEHNR, CDR2 FQNEAQ (reference sequence). This chain's CDR3 is CASSSDRDREPCTGELFF. DNA for the CDR3: TGTGCCAGCAGTTCAGACCGGGACAGGGAACCATGCACCGGGGAGCTGTTTTTT.

The rearrangement uses TRBV19 and TRBJ2-2, with 8 bases aligning to TRBD1. This CDR3 spans 15 amino acids. Trimming cost V 10 bases and J 2 bases; bases outside gene matches: 9. Looked up from germline, CDR1 is LNHDA and CDR2 is SQIVND (reference sequence). CDR3 region: CATPRDRLNTGELFF. The CDR3 bases are TGTGCCACCCCCCGGGACAGGTTAAACACCGGGGAGCTGTTTTTT.

This CDR3 reads CASSQDVTVQETQYF. CDR3 coding DNA: TGTGCCAGCAGCCAAGATGTGACTGTTCAAGAGACCCAGTACTTC. The chain combines TRBV3-1 (or the pseudogene TRBV3-2) with TRBJ2-5; no firm D call. The length of the CDR3 is 15 residues. Germline V gene data show CDR1 as LGHDT and CDR2 as YNNKEL (reference sequence). Trimming left V 0 bases short and J 2 bases short, with 10 bases between.

The CDR3 DNA is TGTGCCAGCAGCCGCGGAGCCTCGAGGACCGGGGAGCTGTTTTTT. Amino acids: CASSRGASRTGELFF. The chain joins TRBV3-1 (or the pseudogene TRBV3-2) to TRBJ2-2; no firm D call. Germline V gives CDR1 LGHDT, CDR2 YNNKEL (reference sequence). There are 15 residues in the CDR3. Trimming shortened V by 4 bases and J by 5 bases, and 14 bases separated the two germline ends.

V and J are TRBV18 and TRBJ2-3; 7 bases align to TRBD1. The J segment lost 3 bases and the V segment lost 0 bases, leaving 0 bases of the junction unmatched. The CDR3 has 14 residues. Germline V gene sequence: CDR1 KGHSH, CDR2 LQKENI. The CDR3 sequence: CASSPPGQTDTQYF. CDR3 sequence (DNA): TGTGCCAGCTCACCACCGGGACAGACAGATACGCAGTATTTT. Using reference TRBV18 and TRBJ2-3 for the parts outside the CDR3, the full variable domain is NAGVMQNPRHLVRRRGQEARLRCSPMKGHSHVYWYRQLPEEGLKFMVYLQKENIIDESGMPKERFSAEFPKEGPSILRIQQVVRGDSAAYFCASSPPGQTDTQYFGPGTRLTVL.

This clone was seen more than once but under ten times. The chain combines TRBV28 with TRBJ1-2, with a weak D call TRBD1 (5 bases). Per germline, CDR1 MDHEN and CDR2 SYDVKM. There are 14 residues in the CDR3. V lost 4 bases and J 8 bases, leaving 17 bases between the germline ends. In DNA form, the CDR3 reads TGTGCCAGCAGTTGGGGCGCGCTGAGTAGGGGCTACACCTTC. This gives the protein CASSWGALSRGYTF.

This chain connects TRBV6-5 to TRBJ2-6; 7 bases are shared with TRBD1. V lost 2 bases to trimming and J lost 1 base; unmatched junction nucleotides: 2. The germline V gene has CDR1 MNHEY and CDR2 SVGAGI. CDR3 size: 16 residues. CDR3 residues: CASSYGTASGANVLTF. The CDR3 coding sequence is TGTGCCAGCAGTTACGGGACAGCATCTGGGGCCAACGTCCTGACTTTC.

The CDR3 DNA reads TGCAGTGCTAGTGGGGGCAGGGCCCGCAATCAGCCCCAGCATTTT. This codes for CSASGGRARNQPQHF. The J gene is TRBJ1-5, the V gene TRBV20-1, with TRBD1 as a possible D gene (6 bases). This CDR3 comprises 15 residues. CDR1 and CDR2 from the germline V gene are DFQATT and SNEGSKA (reference sequence). Trimming removed 3 bases at V and 2 bases at J, with 14 bases between.

J is TRBJ2-5 and V is TRBV6-5, with TRBD1 matching 9 bases. Germline V lookup: CDR1 MNHEY, CDR2 SVGAGI. This CDR3 has 15 amino acids. V shed 4 bases and J 2 bases; nucleotides not matched to a gene: 5. The CDR3 sequence is CASSFVGTGQETQYF. Written as DNA, the CDR3 is TGTGCCAGCAGTTTCGTCGGGACAGGGCAAGAGACCCAGTACTTC.